This T cell receptor (beta chain) appears in the sequencing data of a study of blood T cell repertoires in COVID-19. Study at large: Collection of acute and convalescent COVID-19 samples took place in the United States, Italy and Spain. PBMCs, B-cell-depleted T cells, or T cells provided the cDNA or gDNA that made up the material.

Source study methods: Amplification from reference gene primers served as the basis for estimated nucleated cell counts. The data were produced by immunoSEQ multiplex PCR, yet TCRdb's version contains in-frame clones alone and is incomplete. V and J calls and clone size are as listed in that table; D and trimming were resolved from the DNA. Here the sample spans about 300,000 clones, 89% being singletons. CDR1 LNHDA and CDR2 SQIVND come from the germline V gene (reference sequence). Germline trimming cut 6 bases from V and 6 bases from J; bases unmatched to any gene: 10. The CDR3 is made up of 15 amino acids.

The J gene is TRBJ2-1, the V gene TRBV19, with TRBD1 matching 8 bases. The receptor's source is a man aged 18 to 29 who had recovered from COVID-19. The sequenced sample was peripheral blood. The CDR3 sequence is CASSLDRELSNEQFF. The CDR3 DNA sequence: TGTGCCAGTAGCTTGGACAGGGAACTTAGCAATGAGCAGTTCTTC.